The 14 T cell receptor beta chains below were found in one sample sequenced in a study of response to subunit inactivated influenza vaccine. TCRdb re-analysed the RT-PCR reads in MiXCR, keeping a single row per CDR3 protein. The table has 200,000 to 300,000 distinct CDR3 sequences, 9.5% to 15% seen once; the top ten hold approximately 8.3%. The input for sequencing was non-naive T cells sorted from PBMCs, taken about 14 days before vaccination. The receptors stem from a man aged 45-60 years who received an inactivated influenza vaccine.

This clonotype has only a few counts. The genes are TRBV20-1 and TRBJ1-5, with unresolved D. Trimming left V 2 bases short and J 3 bases short, with 8 bases between. The germline CDR1 and CDR2 sequences are DFQATT and SNEGSKA (reference sequence). This CDR3 spans 13 amino acids. This CDR3 reads CSARNGINQPQHF. The CDR3 coding sequence is TGCAGTGCTAGAAATGGTATCAATCAGCCCCAGCATTTT.

This clonotype was seen many times. Germline and junction disagree at one end, which may indicate a read error. J is TRBJ2-3 and V is TRBV29-1, with 9 bases identical to TRBD2. Germline CDR1 reads SQVTM; CDR2 reads ANQGSEA. This CDR3 comprises 11 residues. CDR3 coding DNA: TGCAGCGTTGAAGATTTAGCGGGGGTGTTTTTT. It specifies CSVEDLAGVFF.

The chain combines TRBV20-1 with TRBJ2-7, with unresolved D. The CDR3 is 14 amino acids. Trimming left V 6 bases short and J 1 base short, with 16 bases between. Germline CDR1 reads DFQATT; CDR2 reads SNEGSKA (reference sequence). As DNA, the CDR3 is TGCAGTGCCCTGGTCCAACCGAGATCCTACGAGCAGTACTTC. This gives the protein CSALVQPRSYEQYF.

The sample holds many counts of this clonotype. The CDR3 spells CSAPPGGDISTDTQYF. The CDR3 DNA is TGCAGTGCCCCCCCGGGGGGGGATATAAGCACAGATACGCAGTATTTT. The V and J genes are TRBV20-1 and TRBJ2-3, with 8 bases aligning to TRBD2. Losses at the gene ends were 6 bases for V and 0 bases for J; bases not matched to a gene: 11. CDR1 is DFQATT, CDR2 SNEGSKA, per germline (reference sequence). This CDR3 is built from 16 residues.

The V and J genes are TRBV5-1 and TRBJ1-2, with TRBD1 as a possible D gene (6 bases). The CDR3 has 16 amino acids. Looked up from germline, CDR1 is SGHRS and CDR2 is YFSETQ. V lost 0 bases and J 8 bases, leaving 20 bases between the germline ends. The CDR3 DNA reads TGCGCCAGCAGCTTGGCCTCTAACCGGGGACAAAAAGGCTACACCTTC. Its translation is CASSLASNRGQKGYTF.

The table lists this clonotype with a few counts. CDR3 in amino acids: CASRPGTTEGEQYF. The CDR3 DNA is TGTGCCAGCAGACCCGGGACTACCGAAGGGGAGCAGTACTTC. The chain couples TRBV27 to TRBJ2-7; 7 positions agree with TRBD2. The length of the CDR3 is 14 residues. Germline V gene sequence: CDR1 MNHEY, CDR2 SMNVEV (reference sequence). The V segment lost 6 bases and the J segment 7 bases; nucleotides outside the gene matches: 12.

Ten or more counts support this clonotype. The gene calls are TRBV5-1 and TRBJ2-3; TRBD2 agrees at 8 bases. Trimming cost V 0 bases and J 1 base; bases outside gene matches: 1. Germline V gives CDR1 SGHRS, CDR2 YFSETQ. The CDR3 extends over 15 amino acids. CDR3 sequence: CASSLGRGGTDTQYF. The CDR3 nucleotides read TGCGCCAGCAGCTTGGGGCGGGGGGGCACAGATACGCAGTATTTT.

The rearrangement joins TRBV6-1 to TRBJ1-1; TRBD1 matches at 7 bases. Germline trimming cut 6 bases from V and 1 base from J; bases unmatched to any gene: 5. The CDR3 covers 14 residues. Germline values: CDR1 MNHNS, CDR2 SASEGT. The CDR3 is CASRRGQTNTEAFF. The CDR3 coding sequence is TGTGCCAGCAGAAGGGGACAGACGAACACTGAAGCTTTCTTT.

This clonotype came up a few times. The rearrangement links TRBV28 to TRBJ1-3, with TRBD1 as a possible D gene (6 bases). Per the germline V gene, CDR1 is MDHEN and CDR2 is SYDVKM. V lost 7 bases to trimming and J lost 5 bases, with 18 bases between them. This CDR3 is 15 amino acids long. CDR3 amino acids: CASTLMTGSRNTIYF. The DNA for the CDR3 is TGTGCCAGCACCCTGATGACAGGCTCGCGAAACACCATATATTTT.

This clonotype is labeled medium-sized (0.01 to 0.1%). The DNA for the CDR3 is TGTGCCAGCTCTCTTTTCGGCGCAGGGTCTTCACCCCTCCACTTT. It is translated as CASSLFGAGSSPLHF. The chain links TRBV27 to TRBJ1-6, with TRBD1 as a possible D gene (5 bases). The germline gives CDR1 MNHEY, CDR2 SMNVEV (reference sequence). The CDR3 has 15 amino acids. V lost 8 bases to trimming and J lost 9 bases, with 20 bases between them.

This clonotype was seen a handful of times. V and J are TRBV24-1 and TRBJ2-2; a possible D gene is TRBD1 (5 bases). CDR1 and CDR2 from the germline V gene are KGHDR and SFDVKD. V lost 4 bases and J lost 5, with 16 bases in between. This CDR3 is 16 amino acids long. The CDR3 reads CATSDPGHHETGELFF. CDR3 bases: TGTGCCACCAGTGACCCTGGACACCATGAAACCGGGGAGCTGTTTTTT.

In its sample, this clonotype was seen a few times. The chain is built from TRBV19 and TRBJ2-7; D gene ambiguous. The CDR3 has 15 residues. V was clipped by 3 bases and J by 0 bases, with 12 bases between them. Germline assignment: CDR1 LNHDA and CDR2 SQIVND (reference sequence). CDR3 protein: CASSMAGRPSYEQYF. For the CDR3, the DNA is TGTGCCAGTAGTATGGCCGGGCGGCCCTCCTACGAGCAGTACTTC.

A few counts support this clonotype. J is TRBJ2-1 and V is TRBV9; 9 positions agree with TRBD2. The CDR3 covers 16 residues. With V trimmed by 0 bases and J by 8 bases, 9 bases remained unmatched. In germline, CDR1 is SGDLS, CDR2 YYNGEE. Here the CDR3 DNA reads TGTGCCAGCAGCGTAGGCGATAGCGGGGGCCGCGATGAGCAGTTCTTC. Its translation: CASSVGDSGGRDEQFF.

This clonotype was counted only a few times. The V call is TRBV27, the J call TRBJ2-1; tentative D call: TRBD2 (6 bases). The CDR3 covers 15 residues. Trimming pared 2 bases from V and 6 bases from J, leaving 14 bases between. Germline V gene lookup returns CDR1 MNHEY and CDR2 SMNVEV (reference sequence). The CDR3 region has the DNA TGTGCCAGCAGTTTAGTAGCGGCTGACTTCAATGAGCAGTTCTTC. Residues: CASSLVAADFNEQFF.